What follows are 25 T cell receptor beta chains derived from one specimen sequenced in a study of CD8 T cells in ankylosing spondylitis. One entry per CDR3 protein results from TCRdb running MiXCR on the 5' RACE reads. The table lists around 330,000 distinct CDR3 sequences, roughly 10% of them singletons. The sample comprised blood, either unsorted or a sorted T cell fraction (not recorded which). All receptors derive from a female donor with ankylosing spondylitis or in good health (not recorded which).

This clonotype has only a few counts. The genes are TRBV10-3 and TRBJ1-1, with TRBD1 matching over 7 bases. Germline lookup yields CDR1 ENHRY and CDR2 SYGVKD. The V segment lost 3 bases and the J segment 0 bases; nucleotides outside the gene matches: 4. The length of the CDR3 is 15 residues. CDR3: CAISEPGQMNTEAFF. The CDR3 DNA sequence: TGTGCCATCAGTGAACCGGGACAGATGAACACTGAAGCTTTCTTT.

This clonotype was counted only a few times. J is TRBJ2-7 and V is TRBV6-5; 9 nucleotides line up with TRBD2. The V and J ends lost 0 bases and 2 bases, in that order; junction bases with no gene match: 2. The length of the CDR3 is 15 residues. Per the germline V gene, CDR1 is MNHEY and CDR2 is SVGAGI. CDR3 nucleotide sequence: TGTGCCAGCAGTTACTCGGCGGGGGGGACCTACGAGCAGTACTTC. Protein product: CASSYSAGGTYEQYF.

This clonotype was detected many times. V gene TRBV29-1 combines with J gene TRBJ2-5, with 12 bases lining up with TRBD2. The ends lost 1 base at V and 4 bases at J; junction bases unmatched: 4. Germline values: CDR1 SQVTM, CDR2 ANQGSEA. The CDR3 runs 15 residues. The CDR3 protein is CSVEGLAGDLETQYF. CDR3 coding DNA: TGCAGCGTTGAAGGACTAGCGGGAGATCTAGAGACCCAGTACTTC.

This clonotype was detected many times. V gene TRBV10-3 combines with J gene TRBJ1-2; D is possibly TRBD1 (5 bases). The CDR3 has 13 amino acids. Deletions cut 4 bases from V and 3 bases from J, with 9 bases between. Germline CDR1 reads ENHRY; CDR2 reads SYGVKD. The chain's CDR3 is CAISVQGDYGYTF. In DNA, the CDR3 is TGTGCCATCAGTGTCCAGGGTGACTATGGCTACACCTTC.

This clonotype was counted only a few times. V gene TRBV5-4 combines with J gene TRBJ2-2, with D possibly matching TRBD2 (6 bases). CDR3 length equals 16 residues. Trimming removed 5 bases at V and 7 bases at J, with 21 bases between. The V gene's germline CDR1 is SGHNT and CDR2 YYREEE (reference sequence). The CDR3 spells CASSFNPGTRGGELFF. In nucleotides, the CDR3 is TGTGCCAGCAGTTTTAATCCCGGGACTCGTGGCGGGGAGCTGTTTTTT.

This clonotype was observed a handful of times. The CDR3 protein is CASSLPGTGFSGGSYNEQFF. DNA of the CDR3: TGTGCCAGCAGCTTACCCGGGACAGGGTTCTCCGGGGGCTCCTACAATGAGCAGTTCTTC. The chain recombines TRBV11-1 with TRBJ2-1, with 9 nucleotides matching TRBD1. J was trimmed by 0 bases and V by 2 bases; bases with no gene match: 14. Germline assignment: CDR1 SGHAT and CDR2 FQDESV (reference sequence). This CDR3 is built from 20 residues.

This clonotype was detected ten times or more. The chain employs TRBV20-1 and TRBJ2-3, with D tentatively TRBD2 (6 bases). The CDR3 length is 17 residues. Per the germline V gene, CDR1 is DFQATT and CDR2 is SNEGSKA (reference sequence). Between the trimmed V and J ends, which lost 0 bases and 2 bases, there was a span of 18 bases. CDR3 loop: CSARDTEERAYTDTQYF. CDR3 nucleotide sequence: TGCAGTGCTAGAGATACGGAGGAGCGGGCCTACACAGATACGCAGTATTTT.

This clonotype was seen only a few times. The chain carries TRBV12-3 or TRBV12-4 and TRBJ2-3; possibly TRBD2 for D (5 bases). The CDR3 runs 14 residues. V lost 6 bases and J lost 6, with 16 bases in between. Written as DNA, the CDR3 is TGTGCCAGCAGATCGAGGGCTGGGAGTGATACGCAGTATTTT. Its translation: CASRSRAGSDTQYF.

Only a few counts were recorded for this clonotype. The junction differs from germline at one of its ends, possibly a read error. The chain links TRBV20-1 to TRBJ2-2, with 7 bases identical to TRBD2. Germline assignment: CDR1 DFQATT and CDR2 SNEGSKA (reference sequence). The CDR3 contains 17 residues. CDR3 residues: CCAKGMAGEVRTGELFF. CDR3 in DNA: TGCTGTGCTAAAGGAATGGCGGGAGAAGTGCGGACCGGGGAGCTGTTTTTT.

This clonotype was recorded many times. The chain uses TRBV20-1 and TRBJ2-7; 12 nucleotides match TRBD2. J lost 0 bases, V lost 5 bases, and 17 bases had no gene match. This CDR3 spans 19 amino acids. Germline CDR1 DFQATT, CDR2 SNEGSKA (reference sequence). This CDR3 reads CSAYLETSGSNQISYEQYF. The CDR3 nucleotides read TGCAGTGCTTACCTAGAGACTAGCGGGAGCAACCAGATCTCCTACGAGCAGTACTTC.

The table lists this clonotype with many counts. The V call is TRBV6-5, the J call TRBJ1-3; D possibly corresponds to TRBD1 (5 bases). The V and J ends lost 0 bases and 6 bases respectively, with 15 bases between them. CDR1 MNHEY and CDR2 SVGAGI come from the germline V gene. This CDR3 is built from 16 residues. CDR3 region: CASSYSNMGTQNTIYF. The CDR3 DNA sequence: TGTGCCAGCAGTTACTCGAATATGGGGACTCAAAACACCATATATTTT.

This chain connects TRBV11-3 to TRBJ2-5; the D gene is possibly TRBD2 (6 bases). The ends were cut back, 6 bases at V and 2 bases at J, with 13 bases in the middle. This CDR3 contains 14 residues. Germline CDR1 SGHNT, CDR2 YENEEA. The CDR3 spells CASSRDGLQETQYF. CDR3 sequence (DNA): TGTGCCAGCAGTCGGGACGGACTACAAGAGACCCAGTACTTC. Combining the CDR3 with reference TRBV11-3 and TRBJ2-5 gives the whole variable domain EAGVVQSPRYKIIEKKQPVAFWCNPISGHNTLYWYLQNLGQGPELLIRYENEEAVDDSQLPKDRFSAERLKGVDSTLKIQPAELGDSAVYLCASSRDGLQETQYFGPGTRLLVL.

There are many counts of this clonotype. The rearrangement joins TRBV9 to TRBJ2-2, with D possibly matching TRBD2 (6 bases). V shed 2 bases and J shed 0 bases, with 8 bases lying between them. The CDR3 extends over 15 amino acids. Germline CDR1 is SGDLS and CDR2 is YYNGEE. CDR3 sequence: CASSVTSSNTGELFF. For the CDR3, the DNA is TGTGCCAGCAGCGTCACTAGCTCGAACACCGGGGAGCTGTTTTTT.

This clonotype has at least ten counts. The CDR3 reads CASSRGTDRRKAFF. Here the CDR3 DNA reads TGTGCCAGCAGTCGCGGGACAGACCGTCGAAAAGCTTTCTTT. The chain couples TRBV12-3 or TRBV12-4 to TRBJ1-1; 7 bases are shared with TRBD1. Trimming took 5 bases from V and 9 from J; bases not matched to a gene: 12. CDR3 length: 14 residues.

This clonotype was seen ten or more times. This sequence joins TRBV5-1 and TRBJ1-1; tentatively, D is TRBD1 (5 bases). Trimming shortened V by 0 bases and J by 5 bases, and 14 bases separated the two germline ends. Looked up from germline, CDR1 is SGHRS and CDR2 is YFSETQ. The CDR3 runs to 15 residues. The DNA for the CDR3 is TGCGCCAGCAGCTTGGCCTTGGGGGGGAAAACTGAAGCTTTCTTT. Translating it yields CASSLALGGKTEAFF.

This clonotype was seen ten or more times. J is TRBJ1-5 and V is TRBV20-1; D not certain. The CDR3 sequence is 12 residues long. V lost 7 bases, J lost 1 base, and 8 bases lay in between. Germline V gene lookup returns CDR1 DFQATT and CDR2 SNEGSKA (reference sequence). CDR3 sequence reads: CSVGRSNQPQHF. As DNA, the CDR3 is TGCAGTGTAGGGCGGAGCAATCAGCCCCAGCATTTT.

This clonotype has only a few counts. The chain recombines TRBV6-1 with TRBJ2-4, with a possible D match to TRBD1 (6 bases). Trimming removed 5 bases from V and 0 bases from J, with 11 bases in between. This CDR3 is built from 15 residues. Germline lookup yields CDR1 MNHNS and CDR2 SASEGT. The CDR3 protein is CASSPGVQAKNIQYF. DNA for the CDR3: TGTGCCAGCAGTCCAGGGGTACAAGCCAAAAACATTCAGTACTTC.

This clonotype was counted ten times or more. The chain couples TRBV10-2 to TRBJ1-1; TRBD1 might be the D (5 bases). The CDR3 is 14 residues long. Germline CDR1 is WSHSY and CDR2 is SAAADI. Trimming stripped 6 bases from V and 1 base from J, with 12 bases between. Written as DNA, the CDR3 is TGCGCCAGCAGACGGGGGGGATCGAACACTGAAGCTTTCTTT. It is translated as CASRRGGSNTEAFF.

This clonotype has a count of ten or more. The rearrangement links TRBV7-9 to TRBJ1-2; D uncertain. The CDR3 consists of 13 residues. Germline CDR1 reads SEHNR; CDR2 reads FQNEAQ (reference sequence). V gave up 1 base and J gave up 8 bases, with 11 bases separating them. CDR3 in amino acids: CASSLEAAGGYTF. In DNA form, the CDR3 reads TGTGCCAGCAGCTTAGAAGCCGCCGGGGGCTACACCTTC.

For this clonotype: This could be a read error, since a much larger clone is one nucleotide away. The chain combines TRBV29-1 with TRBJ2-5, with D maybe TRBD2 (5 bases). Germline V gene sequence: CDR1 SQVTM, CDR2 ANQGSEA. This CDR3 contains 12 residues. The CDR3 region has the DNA TGCAGCGTTGAGCCCCTGGGAGAGACCCAGAACTTC. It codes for CSVEPLGETQNF.

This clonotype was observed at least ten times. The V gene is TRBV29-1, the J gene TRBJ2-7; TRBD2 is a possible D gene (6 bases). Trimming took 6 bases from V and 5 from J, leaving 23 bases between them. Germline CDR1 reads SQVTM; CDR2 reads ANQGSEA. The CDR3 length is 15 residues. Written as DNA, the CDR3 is TGCAGCGTCATAGTTATGCGGGGAAGGCAGGACGAGCAGTACTTC. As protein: CSVIVMRGRQDEQYF.

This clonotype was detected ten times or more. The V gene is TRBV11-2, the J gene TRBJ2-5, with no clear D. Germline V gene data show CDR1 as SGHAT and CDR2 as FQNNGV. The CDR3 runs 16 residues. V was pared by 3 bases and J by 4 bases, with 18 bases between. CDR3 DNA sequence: TGTGCCAGCAGCTTGTTGCCGGGCTTAGTTTCAGAGACCCAGTACTTC. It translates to CASSLLPGLVSETQYF.

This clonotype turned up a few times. CDR3 nucleotide sequence: TGTGCCAGCAGCCCGGGACAGCGAGTACGGCAGCCCCAGCATTTT. Translating it yields CASSPGQRVRQPQHF. V and J are TRBV7-2 and TRBJ1-5, with 7 bases lining up with TRBD1. Germline lookup yields CDR1 SGHTA and CDR2 FQGNSA. The length of the CDR3 is 15 residues. The ends lost 5 bases at V and 7 bases at J; junction bases unmatched: 11.

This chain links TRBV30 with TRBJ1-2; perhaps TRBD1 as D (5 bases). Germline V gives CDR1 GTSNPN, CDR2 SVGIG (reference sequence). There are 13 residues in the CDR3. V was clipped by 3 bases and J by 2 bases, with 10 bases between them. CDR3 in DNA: TGTGCCTGGAGACCGGGGCACAACTATGGCTACACCTTC. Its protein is CAWRPGHNYGYTF.

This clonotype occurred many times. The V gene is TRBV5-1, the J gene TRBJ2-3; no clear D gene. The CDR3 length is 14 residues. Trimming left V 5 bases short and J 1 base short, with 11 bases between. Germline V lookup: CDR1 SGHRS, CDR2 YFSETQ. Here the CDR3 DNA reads TGCGCCAGCAGAATGAGTCTGGGCACAGATACGCAGTATTTT. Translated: CASRMSLGTDTQYF.